Below are 2 T cell receptor beta chains sequenced from a single sample in a study of response to subunit inactivated influenza vaccine. TCRdb processed the RT-PCR reads anew with MiXCR; each CDR3 protein has one entry. The sample consists of over 650,000 distinct CDR3 sequences, about 18% of them appearing once. Sample: PBMCs from blood, taken 5 to 6 days after vaccination. All receptors come from a man aged 50-60 years who received an inactivated influenza vaccine.

There are many counts of this clonotype. The chain uses TRBV20-1 and TRBJ2-7; 10 bases agree with TRBD2. V lost 0 bases to trimming and J lost 5 bases; unmatched junction nucleotides: 7. The CDR3 is 15 amino acids. The germline gives CDR1 DFQATT, CDR2 SNEGSKA (reference sequence). The CDR3 nucleotides are TGCAGTGCTAGAGATTTGAGCGGGAGGGCCGACGAGCAGTACTTC. Translating gives CSARDLSGRADEQYF.

The rearrangement links TRBV5-1 to TRBJ1-4; 7 nucleotides align to TRBD1. The V segment lost 4 bases and the J segment 8 bases; nucleotides outside the gene matches: 8. Germline loops: CDR1 SGHRS, CDR2 YFSETQ. This CDR3 is built from 14 residues. The CDR3 region has the DNA TGCGCCAGCAGCCGGGACAGTAGGAAGGAAAAACTGTTTTTT. Its protein product is CASSRDSRKEKLFF.